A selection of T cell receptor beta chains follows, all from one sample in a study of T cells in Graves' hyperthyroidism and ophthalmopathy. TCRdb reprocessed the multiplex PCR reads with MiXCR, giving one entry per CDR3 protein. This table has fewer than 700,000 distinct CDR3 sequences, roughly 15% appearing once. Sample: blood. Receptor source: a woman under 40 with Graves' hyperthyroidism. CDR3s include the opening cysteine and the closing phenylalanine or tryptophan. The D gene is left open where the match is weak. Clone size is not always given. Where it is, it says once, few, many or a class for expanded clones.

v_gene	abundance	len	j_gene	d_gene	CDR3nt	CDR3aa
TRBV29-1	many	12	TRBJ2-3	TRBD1	TGCAGCGTTGCAGGGGGCGCGGATACGCAGTATTTT	CSVAGGADTQYF
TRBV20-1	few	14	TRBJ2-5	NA	TGCAGTGCCAACTATGGAAGCGGCCAAGAGACCCAGTACTTC	CSANYGSGQETQYF
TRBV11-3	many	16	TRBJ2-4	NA	TGTGCCAGCAGCGGCCAGGGGTCGCTAGCCAAAAACATTCAGTACTTC	CASSGQGSLAKNIQYF
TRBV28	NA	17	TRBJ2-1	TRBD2	TGTGCCAGCAGCCGAGGGGGGACTAGCGGGAGGGCGAATGAGCAGTTCTTC	CASSRGGTSGRANEQFF
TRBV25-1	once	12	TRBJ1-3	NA	TGTGCCAGCAGTGAAGTCGGGGACACCATATATTTT	CASSEVGDTIYF
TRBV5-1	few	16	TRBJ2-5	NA	TGCGCCAGCAGCTTGGATGCCGGAGGATCGGGGGAGACCCAGTACTTC	CASSLDAGGSGETQYF
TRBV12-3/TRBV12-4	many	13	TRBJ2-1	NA	TGTGCCAGCACCACCGGGACGTACAATGAGCAGTTCTTC	CASTTGTYNEQFF
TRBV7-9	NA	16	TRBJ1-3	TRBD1	TGTGCCAGCGGCCCCATGGGACAGGGGGCGGGAAACACCATATATTTT	CASGPMGQGAGNTIYF
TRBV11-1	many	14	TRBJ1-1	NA	TGTGCCAGCACCCTTGACACGGCGGGTACTGAAGCTTTCTTT	CASTLDTAGTEAFF
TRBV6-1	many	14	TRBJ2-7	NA	TGTGCCAGCAGTTCGCCCATCTTCCCGCACGAGCAGTACTTC	CASSSPIFPHEQYF
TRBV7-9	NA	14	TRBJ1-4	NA	TGTGCCAGCAGCTGGACAGCCACGGATGAAAAACTGTTTTTT	CASSWTATDEKLFF
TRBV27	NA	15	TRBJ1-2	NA	TGTGCCAGCAGTTTGTCGGGGGGCGGTAACTATGGCTACACCTTC	CASSLSGGGNYGYTF
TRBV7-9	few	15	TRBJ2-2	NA	TGTGCCAGCAGCCCCATGCCCGCCACACCGCGTGAGCTGTTTTTT	CASSPMPATPRELFF
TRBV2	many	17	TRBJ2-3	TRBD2	TGTGCCAGCAGTTCTAGCGGGATGATCCTAATGACAGATACGCAGTATTTT	CASSSSGMILMTDTQYF
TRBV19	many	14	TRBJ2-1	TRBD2	TGTGCCAGTATTCCTAGCGGGACTTACAATGAGCAGTTCTTC	CASIPSGTYNEQFF
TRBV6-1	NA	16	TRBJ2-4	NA	TGTGCCAGCAGGCCTGAGGGAACGAGGGTTCAGAACATTCAGTACTTC	CASRPEGTRVQNIQYF
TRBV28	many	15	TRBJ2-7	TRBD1	TGTGCCAGCAGTGCAACCGGGACAGGGATCTACGAGCAGTACTTC	CASSATGTGIYEQYF
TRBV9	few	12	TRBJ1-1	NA	TGTGCCAGCAGCCGGGCAGACACTGAAGCTTTCTTT	CASSRADTEAFF
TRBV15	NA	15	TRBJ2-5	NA	TGTGCCACCAGCAGAGGGTGGGGGCCCCAAGAGACCCAGTACTTC	CATSRGWGPQETQYF
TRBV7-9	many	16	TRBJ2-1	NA	TGTGCCAGCAGCTTGGTTCTTGGGGTATCCTACAATGAGCAGTTCTTC	CASSLVLGVSYNEQFF
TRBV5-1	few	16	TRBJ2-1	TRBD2	TGCGCCAGCAGCTTGGGGGGGACTAGCCCCTATAATGAGCAGTTCTTC	CASSLGGTSPYNEQFF
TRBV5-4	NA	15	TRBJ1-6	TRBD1	TGTGCCAGCAGGACAGGGTCCGTTTCGAATTCACCCCTCCACTTT	CASRTGSVSNSPLHF
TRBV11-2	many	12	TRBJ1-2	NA	TGTGCCAGCAGCTTAGATAATGGGGGCTACACCTTC	CASSLDNGGYTF
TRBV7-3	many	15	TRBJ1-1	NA	TGTGCCAGCAGCCCACATACAGGCATGAACACTGAAGCTTTCTTT	CASSPHTGMNTEAFF
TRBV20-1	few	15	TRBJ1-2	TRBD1	TGCAGTGCCTACACCCACTCCCTCTACAGGGGTGGCTACACCTTC	CSAYTHSLYRGGYTF
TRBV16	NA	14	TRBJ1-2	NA	TGTGCCAGCAGCCAATCGTCCGGGGGCAACGGCTACACCTTC	CASSQSSGGNGYTF
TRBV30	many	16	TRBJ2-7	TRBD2	TGTGCCTGGAGTGTAGGAAAAGTAGCGGGGGGCTACGAGCAGTACTTC	CAWSVGKVAGGYEQYF
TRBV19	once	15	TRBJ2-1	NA	TGTGCCAGTAGTATAGGGGGACCATCTTACAATGAGCAGTTCTTC	CASSIGGPSYNEQFF
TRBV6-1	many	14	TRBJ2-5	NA	TGTGCCAGCAGTTACGGTGGGAACCAAGAGACCCAGTACTTC	CASSYGGNQETQYF
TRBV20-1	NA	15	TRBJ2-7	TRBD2	TGCAGTGCTAGTAGCGGGGGACTAGCGGGAGCTAAGCAGTACTTC	CSASSGGLAGAKQYF
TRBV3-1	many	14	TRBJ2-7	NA	TGTGCCAGCAGCTTACGACAGAGGTCCTACGAGCAGTACTTC	CASSLRQRSYEQYF
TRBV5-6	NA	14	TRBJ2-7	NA	TGTGCCAGCAGCCGCGGGTCCGGCGGTGGCGAGCAGTACTTC	CASSRGSGGGEQYF
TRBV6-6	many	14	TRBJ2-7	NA	TGTGCCAGCAGTTACGAGCCTACCATCTACGAGCAGTACTTC	CASSYEPTIYEQYF
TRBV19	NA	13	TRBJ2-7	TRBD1	TGTGCCAGTAGTCCTAACAGGGGGCAAGAGCAGTACTTC	CASSPNRGQEQYF
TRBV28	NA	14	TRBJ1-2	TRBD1	TGTGCCAGCAGTGCCCCAGGGGGAGGCGATGGCTACACCTTC	CASSAPGGGDGYTF
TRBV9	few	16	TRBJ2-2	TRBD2	TGTGCCAGCAGCCCTCGGACTAGCGGGTATGGCGGGGAGCTGTTTTTT	CASSPRTSGYGGELFF
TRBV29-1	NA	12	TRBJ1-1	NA	TGCAGAGCGGACATTATGAACACTGAAGCTTTCTTT	CRADIMNTEAFF
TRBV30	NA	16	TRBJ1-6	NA	TGTGCCTGGAGCAATTCACGGGGATTCGGTAATTCACCCCTCCACTTT	CAWSNSRGFGNSPLHF
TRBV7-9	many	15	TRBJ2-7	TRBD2	TGTGCCAGCAGCCCTAGGGGCGGGAGGGGCTACGAGCAGTACTTC	CASSPRGGRGYEQYF
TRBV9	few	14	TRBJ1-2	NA	TGTGCCAGCAGCGTAGCAGGTTCGAACTATGGCTACACCTTC	CASSVAGSNYGYTF
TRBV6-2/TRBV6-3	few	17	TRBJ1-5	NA	TGTGCCAGCAGTTATGAGCTCGGCAGAAATAGCAATCAGCCCCAGCATTTT	CASSYELGRNSNQPQHF
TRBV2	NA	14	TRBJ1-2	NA	TGTGCCAGCAGTGAGGTCAGGAGGAACTATGGCTACACCTTC	CASSEVRRNYGYTF
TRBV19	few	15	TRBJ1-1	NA	TGTGCCAGTTTAACGCCCGGGACGGTGAACACTGAAGCTTTCTTT	CASLTPGTVNTEAFF
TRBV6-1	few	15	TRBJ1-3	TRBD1	TGTGCCAGCAGTGAGGACAGGGCGGCTGGAAACACCATATATTTT	CASSEDRAAGNTIYF
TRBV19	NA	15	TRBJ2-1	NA	TGTGCCAGTAGTATTAGTCAGGGCCACTGGAATGAGCAGTTCTTC	CASSISQGHWNEQFF
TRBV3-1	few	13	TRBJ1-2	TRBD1	TGTGCCAGCAGCCCGGGACAGGGACATGGCTACACCTTC	CASSPGQGHGYTF
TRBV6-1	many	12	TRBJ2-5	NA	TGTGCCAGCAAGAGGCAGCAAGAGACCCAGTACTTC	CASKRQQETQYF
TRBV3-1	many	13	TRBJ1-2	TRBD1	TGTGCCAGCAGCGTGGACAGGGGGGGCGGCTACACCTTC	CASSVDRGGGYTF
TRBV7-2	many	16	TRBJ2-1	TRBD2	TGTGCCAGCAGCTTAGGACTAGCGGGAGGTGAGGATGAGCAGTTCTTC	CASSLGLAGGEDEQFF
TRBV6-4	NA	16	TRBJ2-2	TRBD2	TGTGCCAGCAGTGAGAGGACTAGCGGGAGTACCGGGGAGCTGTTTTTT	CASSERTSGSTGELFF
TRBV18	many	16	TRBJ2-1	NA	TGTGCCAGCTCACCGCCCGGTTATGCTCAGTACAATGAGCAGTTCTTC	CASSPPGYAQYNEQFF